These 9 T cell receptor beta chains share one sample of origin, sequenced in a study of blood T cell repertoires in COVID-19 (dated by TCRdb to the early 2020s). The protocol used for the library was the immunoSEQ multiplex PCR assay. This is the immuneACCESS table as TCRdb keeps it, with only in-frame sequences that have V and J called. A part of the clones is gone; compared with another copy, unresolved V genes explain less than half, and the rest is unexplained. Present in this sample are approximately 160,000 clones, roughly nine tenths of which were seen just once. About a sixth of the sample belongs to the ten largest clones. The sequenced sample consisted of peripheral blood. The source of these receptors is a man between 60 and 75 years old with active or convalescent COVID-19.

The chain joins TRBV9 to TRBJ1-2; D perhaps matches TRBD1 (5 bases). The CDR3 is 14 residues long. Trimming removed 4 bases from V and 7 bases from J, with 17 bases in between. The germline CDR1 and CDR2 sequences are SGDLS and YYNGEE. The CDR3: CASSPPGEATGYTF. The CDR3 DNA sequence: TGTGCCAGCAGCCCACCGGGGGAGGCAACTGGCTACACCTTC.

V is TRBV7-2 and J is TRBJ1-5; the match to TRBD1 covers 7 bases. The ends lost 5 bases at V and 3 bases at J; junction bases unmatched: 7. In germline, CDR1 is SGHTA, CDR2 FQGNSA. The CDR3 consists of 15 residues. The CDR3 protein is CASSPWGQLNQPQHF. CDR3 nucleotide sequence: TGTGCCAGCAGCCCCTGGGGACAGCTCAATCAGCCCCAGCATTTT.

The chain employs TRBV10-3 and TRBJ2-7, with 10 bases aligning to TRBD1. The CDR3 totals 14 residues. Trimming at V came to 7 bases and at J to 2 bases, leaving 5 bases not matched to a gene. Per the germline V gene, CDR1 is ENHRY and CDR2 is SYGVKD. CDR3 residues: CAINPGQGPYEQYF. The CDR3 nucleotides are TGTGCCATCAACCCGGGACAGGGGCCCTACGAGCAGTACTTC.

The gene calls are TRBV3-1 (or the pseudogene TRBV3-2) and TRBJ1-3; tentative D call: TRBD1 (5 bases). The CDR3 consists of 17 residues. V was cut by 3 bases and J by 3 bases, with 18 bases left in between. The germline gives CDR1 LGHDT, CDR2 YNNKEL (reference sequence). In DNA form, the CDR3 reads TGTGCCAGCAGCCAGCATAATACCTTCGGGGGTGGAAACACCATATATTTT. It encodes CASSQHNTFGGGNTIYF.

The table lists this clone with a count of one. This sequence joins TRBV5-1 and TRBJ2-2; D uncertain. The CDR3 runs 16 residues. Germline CDR1 SGHRS, CDR2 YFSETQ. V dropped 4 bases and J dropped 5 bases, with 18 bases sitting between them. For the CDR3, the DNA is TGCGCCAGCAGCCCACTCGACATAAAACCAACCGGGGAGCTGTTTTTT. It is translated as CASSPLDIKPTGELFF.

The chain combines TRBV5-1 with TRBJ1-1, with D tentatively TRBD1 (5 bases). Trimming removed 4 bases at V and 1 base at J, with 14 bases between. This CDR3 has 15 residues. From germline, CDR1 is SGHRS and CDR2 YFSETQ. In nucleotides, the CDR3 is TGCGCCAGCAGCCTGGACACCGGGGGGAACACTGAAGCTTTCTTT. Protein sequence: CASSLDTGGNTEAFF.

The rearrangement links TRBV6-5 to TRBJ1-5, with D tentatively TRBD1 (6 bases). Trimming cost V 7 bases and J 1 base, with 14 bases left between them. CDR1 MNHEY and CDR2 SVGAGI come from the germline V gene. This CDR3 contains 15 residues. CDR3 residues: CASIWGQSSNQPQHF. Written as DNA, the CDR3 is TGTGCCAGCATCTGGGGGCAAAGCAGCAATCAGCCCCAGCATTTT.

This clone was counted once. The rearrangement links TRBV19 to TRBJ1-5; D is undetermined. CDR3 length equals 13 residues. V was cut by 5 bases and J by 0 bases, with 5 bases left in between. CDR1 is LNHDA, CDR2 SQIVND, per germline (reference sequence). CDR3 DNA sequence: TGTGCCAGTAGTGACTATAGCAATCAGCCCCAGCATTTT. Protein: CASSDYSNQPQHF. The full variable domain, rest sourced from reference TRBV19 and TRBJ1-5, is DGGITQSPKYLFRKEGQNVTLSCEQNLNHDAMYWYRQDPGQGLRLIYYSQIVNDFQKGDIAEGYSVSREKKESFPLTVTSAQKNPTAFYLCASSDYSNQPQHFGDGTRLSIL.

The CDR3 is CASSEAGTGGNPQHF. In nucleotides, the CDR3 is TGTGCCAGCAGTGAAGCGGGGACAGGGGGCAATCCCCAGCATTTT. The rearrangement joins TRBV6-1 to TRBJ1-5; TRBD1 matches at 12 bases. The CDR3 totals 15 residues. V shed 0 bases, J shed 10 bases, and the junction held 4 bases outside the gene matches. Germline V lookup: CDR1 MNHNS, CDR2 SASEGT.